The TCR beta chain described here comes from a study of blood T cell repertoires in COVID-19. For the study at large: COVID-19 samples from acute and convalescent phases originated in the United States, Italy and Spain.

TCRdb keeps only in-frame clones here, not all; method: immunoSEQ multiplex PCR. The repertoire holds over 350,000 clones, with nearly 90% as singletons. Germline V gene data show CDR1 as LNHDA and CDR2 as SQIVND (reference sequence). The CDR3 loop spans 11 amino acids. With 4 bases removed from V and 4 bases from J, the gap between germline ends came to 4 bases. The sample was PBMCs or T cells enriched from blood (not recorded which). The V and J genes are TRBV19 and TRBJ1-2; D unresolved. This clonotype originated in a woman younger than 30 with acute COVID-19. The CDR3 DNA is TGTGCCAGTAGTAACGGCTATGGCTACACCTTC. Translation: CASSNGYGYTF. The full variable domain, rest sourced from reference TRBV19 and TRBJ1-2, is DGGITQSPKYLFRKEGQNVTLSCEQNLNHDAMYWYRQDPGQGLRLIYYSQIVNDFQKGDIAEGYSVSREKKESFPLTVTSAQKNPTAFYLCASSNGYGYTFGSGTRLTVV.